What follows describes a single TCR beta chain. It has no known antigen specificity. No much larger clone is present one base from it, and per-base qualities are unavailable. The sample comes from a study of blood T cell repertoires in COVID-19 (dated by TCRdb to 2020 to 2022). With respect to the entire study: Collaborator samples came from the United States, Italy and Spain and covered acute and convalescent phases of COVID-19. The prospective study material was composed of cDNA or gDNA derived from T cells, B-cell-depleted T cells, or PBMCs. Subjects who had been exposed to COVID-19, were actively infected with it, or had recovered from it provided the deeply sampled blood TCRbeta repertoires that made up the dataset. A freely available public database, intended as a resource for researchers studying the immune response to SARS-CoV-2, is where the repertoires were released. Samples were obtained from the ongoing ImmuneRACE study (first 160 participants) and from approximately 1,200 subjects provided by 6 global collaborators. Nearly every sample came with metadata listing a de-identified subject ID, COVID-19 status, age in years and sex. HLA class I and class II types, where available, came from metadata supplied by the sample provider rather than from assay-based typing.

CDR1 PRHDT and CDR2 FYEKMQ are derived from the germline V gene (reference sequence). Here V drops 3 bases and J drops 7 bases, and the junction holds 7 bases not matched to any gene. The CDR3 goes from the cysteine to the phenylalanine over 15 residues. The CDR3 DNA has 45 bases and is translated from base 1. TCRbeta CDR3 regions were amplified from genomic DNA using the immunoSEQ Assay, a bias-controlled multiplex PCR. As for how the authors treated the data: Nucleated cell counts per sample were estimated from amplification of reference gene primers within the assay. Sequence reads were collapsed and filtered to measure the absolute abundance of every unique TCRbeta CDR3 rearrangement. For each sample, productive Simpson clonality was calculated as the square root of Simpson's diversity index across productive rearrangements. Imported from immuneACCESS, the table was reduced by TCRdb to in-frame sequences with V and J called. These copies leave out some clones; in studies compared against another copy, an unresolved V gene accounts for under half, and the cause of the remainder is not known. Clonal size and the V and J genes are those of that table, whereas D and trimming came from the DNA. A total of 64,000 or so clones appear in this sample, around 86% of them only once. The biggest ten clones account for 10% to 15% of the sample.

Collaborating institutions collected whole blood in K2EDTA tubes following their own protocols. For TCRbeta analysis, collaborator samples were shipped as frozen whole blood, as isolated PBMCs, or as DNA extracted from either sample type. On the study overall, not on this receptor specifically: The amount of clinical and demographic metadata varied by source and participant and was provided uncurated.

The rearrangement joined TRBV13 to TRBJ2-1; TRBD1 lines up with 9 middle nucleotides. This receptor was obtained from a human donor in a cohort sampled during active COVID-19. Sequencing input: peripheral blood. The DNA is TGTGCCAGCAGCTTGCCACAGGGGGCTCGAAATGAGCAGTTCTTC. This is translated as CASSLPQGARNEQFF.